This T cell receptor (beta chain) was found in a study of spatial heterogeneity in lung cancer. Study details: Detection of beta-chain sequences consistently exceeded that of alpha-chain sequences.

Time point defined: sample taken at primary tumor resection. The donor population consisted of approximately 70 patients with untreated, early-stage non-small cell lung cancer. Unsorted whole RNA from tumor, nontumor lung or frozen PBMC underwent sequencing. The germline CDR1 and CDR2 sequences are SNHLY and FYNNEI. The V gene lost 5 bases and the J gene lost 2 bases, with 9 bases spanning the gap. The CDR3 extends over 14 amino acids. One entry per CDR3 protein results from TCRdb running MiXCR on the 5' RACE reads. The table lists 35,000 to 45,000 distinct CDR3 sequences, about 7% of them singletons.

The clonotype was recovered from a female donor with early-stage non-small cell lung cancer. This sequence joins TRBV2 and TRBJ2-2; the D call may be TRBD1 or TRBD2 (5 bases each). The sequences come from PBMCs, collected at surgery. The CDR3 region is CASSMGPNTGELFF. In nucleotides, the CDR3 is TGTGCCAGCAGTATGGGACCCAACACCGGGGAGCTGTTTTTT.